This is a list of T cell receptor beta chains from one sample in a study of control samples from healthy donors and cancer patients. The protocol was immunoSEQ multiplex PCR, while the TCRdb copy is restricted to in-frame clones and leaves out a portion. The sample has roughly 120,000 clones; 93% are singletons. The sample comprised PBMCs. These TCRs come from a man aged 45-60 years with head and neck cancer. Both conserved end residues are part of each CDR3. Fields, in order: V gene, clone size, J gene, D gene, CDR3 protein. D genes are given only for firm matches. Clone size is stated in some rows and not others, as once, few, many or a class when expanded.

>TRBV18|.|TRBJ1-4|.
CASSSQEKLFF
>TRBV6-5|.|TRBJ2-6|.
CASSYSISGANVLTF
>TRBV6-1|once|TRBJ2-5|TRBD2
CASSGQAGGLGETQYF
>TRBV30|.|TRBJ1-2|.
CAWSARGFYGYTF
>TRBV29-1|.|TRBJ2-3|.
CSVEDQGLFTDTQYF
>TRBV6-5|once|TRBJ1-1|.
CASSYRGSNTEAFF
>TRBV3-1/TRBV3-2|.|TRBJ1-1|.
CASSQTDGNTEAFF
>TRBV7-9|.|TRBJ2-5|.
CASSFPSQGQETQYF
>TRBV6-5|once|TRBJ2-5|.
CASSPYSSGTETQYF
>TRBV23-1|once|TRBJ1-2|.
CASSHSKGYTF